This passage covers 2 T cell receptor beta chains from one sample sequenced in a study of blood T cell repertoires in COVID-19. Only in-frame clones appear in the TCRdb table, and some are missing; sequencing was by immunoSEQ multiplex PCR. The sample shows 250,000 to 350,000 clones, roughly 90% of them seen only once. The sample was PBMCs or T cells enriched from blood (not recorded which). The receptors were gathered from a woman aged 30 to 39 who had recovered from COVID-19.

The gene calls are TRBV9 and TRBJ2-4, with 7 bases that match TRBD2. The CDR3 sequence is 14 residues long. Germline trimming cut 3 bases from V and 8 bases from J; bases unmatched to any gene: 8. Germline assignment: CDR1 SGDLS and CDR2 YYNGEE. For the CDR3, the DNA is TGTGCCAGCAGCGATAACGGGGCGGGGGACATTCAGTACTTC. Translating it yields CASSDNGAGDIQYF.

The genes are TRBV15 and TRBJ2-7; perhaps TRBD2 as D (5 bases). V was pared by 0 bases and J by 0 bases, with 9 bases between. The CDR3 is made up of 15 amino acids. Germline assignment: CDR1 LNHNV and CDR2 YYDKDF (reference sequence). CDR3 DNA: TGTGCCACCAGCAGAGATCGGAGGAGCTCCTACGAGCAGTACTTC. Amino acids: CATSRDRRSSYEQYF. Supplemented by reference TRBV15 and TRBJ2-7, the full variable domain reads DAMVIQNPRYQVTQFGKPVTLSCSQTLNHNVMYWYQQKSSQAPKLLFHYYDKDFNNEADTPDNFQSRRPNTSFCFLDIRSPGLGDTAMYLCATSRDRRSSYEQYFGPGTRLTVT.